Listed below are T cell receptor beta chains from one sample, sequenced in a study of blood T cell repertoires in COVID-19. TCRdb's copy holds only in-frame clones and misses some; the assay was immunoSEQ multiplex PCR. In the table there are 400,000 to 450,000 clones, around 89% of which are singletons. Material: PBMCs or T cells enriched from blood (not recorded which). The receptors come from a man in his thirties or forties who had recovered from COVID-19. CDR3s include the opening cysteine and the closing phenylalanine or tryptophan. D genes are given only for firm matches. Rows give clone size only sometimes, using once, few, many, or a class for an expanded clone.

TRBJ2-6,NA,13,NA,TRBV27,CASRLSGANVLTF,TGTGCCAGCAGACTATCTGGGGCCAACGTCCTGACTTTC
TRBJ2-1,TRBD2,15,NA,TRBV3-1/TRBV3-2,CASSSTSGTYNEQFF,TGTGCCAGCAGCTCGACTAGCGGGACGTACAATGAGCAGTTCTTC
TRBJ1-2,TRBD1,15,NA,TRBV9,CASSDGLQGDYGYTF,TGTGCCAGCAGCGATGGCTTACAGGGGGATTATGGCTACACCTTC
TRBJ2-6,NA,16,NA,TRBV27,CASSSPQATGANVLTF,TGTGCCAGCAGTTCACCACAGGCGACTGGGGCCAACGTCCTGACTTTC
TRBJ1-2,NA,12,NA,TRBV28,CASSQGFRDYTF,TGTGCCAGCAGTCAGGGGTTCAGGGACTACACCTTC
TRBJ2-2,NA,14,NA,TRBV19,CASSYGVNTGELFF,TGTGCCAGTAGTTACGGGGTGAACACCGGGGAGCTGTTTTTT
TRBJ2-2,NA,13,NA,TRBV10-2,CASCGGSTGELFF,TGCGCCTCCTGTGGGGGGAGCACCGGGGAGCTGTTTTTT
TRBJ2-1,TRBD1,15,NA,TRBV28,CASRLGTGAYNEQFF,TGTGCCAGCCGGCTGGGGACAGGGGCTTACAATGAGCAGTTCTTC
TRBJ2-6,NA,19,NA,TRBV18,CASSPGLGQGSSGANVLTF,TGTGCCAGCTCACCTGGTCTTGGGCAGGGGAGCTCTGGGGCCAACGTCCTGACTTTC
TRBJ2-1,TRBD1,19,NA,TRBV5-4,CASTRRVGQGVGIRNEQFF,TGTGCCAGCACCCGGAGGGTGGGACAGGGGGTCGGGATTCGGAATGAGCAGTTCTTC
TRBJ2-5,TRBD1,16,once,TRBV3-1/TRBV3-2,CASSQGVGTGQETQYF,TGTGCCAGCAGCCAAGGTGTAGGGACAGGGCAAGAGACCCAGTACTTC
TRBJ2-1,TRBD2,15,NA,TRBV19,CASSKTSDAYNEQFF,TGTGCCAGTAGTAAGACTAGCGACGCCTACAATGAGCAGTTCTTC
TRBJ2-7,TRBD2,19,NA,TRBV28,CASSPPGLAGGPSSYEQYF,TGTGCCAGCAGTCCACCGGGACTAGCGGGAGGGCCAAGCTCCTACGAGCAGTACTTC
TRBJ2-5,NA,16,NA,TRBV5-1,CASSFAETSYQETQYF,TGCGCCAGCAGCTTTGCGGAAACCTCCTACCAAGAGACCCAGTACTTC
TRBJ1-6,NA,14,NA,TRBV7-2,CASSLMQYNSPLHF,TGTGCCAGCAGCTTAATGCAGTATAATTCACCCCTCCACTTT
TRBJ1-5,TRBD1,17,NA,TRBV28,CASSPSGQGASNQPQHF,TGTGCCAGCAGTCCAAGCGGACAGGGGGCGAGCAATCAGCCCCAGCATTTT
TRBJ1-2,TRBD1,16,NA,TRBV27,CASSLSVTGGNSGYTF,TGTGCCAGCAGTTTAAGTGTCACAGGGGGGAACTCTGGCTACACCTTC
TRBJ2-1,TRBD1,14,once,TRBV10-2,CASRPPDRANEQFF,TGCGCCAGCAGACCCCCGGACAGGGCTAATGAGCAGTTCTTC
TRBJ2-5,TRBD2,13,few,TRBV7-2,CASSSGLRQTQYF,TGTGCCAGCAGCTCGGGACTAAGGCAGACCCAGTACTTC
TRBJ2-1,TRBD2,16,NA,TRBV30,CAWSPLARKSYNEQFF,TGTGCCTGGAGTCCACTAGCGAGAAAATCCTACAATGAGCAGTTCTTC
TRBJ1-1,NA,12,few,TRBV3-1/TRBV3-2,CASSQPGTEAFF,TGTGCCAGCAGCCAACCAGGCACTGAAGCTTTCTTT
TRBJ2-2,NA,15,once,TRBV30,CAWSLQEWVSGELFF,TGTGCCTGGAGTTTACAGGAGTGGGTCTCCGGGGAGCTGTTTTTT
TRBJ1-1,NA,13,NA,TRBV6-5,CASTGHTNTEAFF,TGTGCCAGCACCGGACACACGAACACTGAAGCTTTCTTT
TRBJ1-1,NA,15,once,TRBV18,CASSSQPGGNTEAFF,TGTGCCAGCTCATCTCAACCCGGGGGGAACACTGAAGCTTTCTTT
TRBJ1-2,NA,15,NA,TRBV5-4,CASSLAVSPRFGYTF,TGTGCCAGCAGCTTGGCCGTTAGCCCCCGATTCGGCTACACCTTC
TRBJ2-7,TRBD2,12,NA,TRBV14,CASSPGGPAQYF,TGTGCCAGCAGCCCGGGAGGGCCGGCGCAGTACTTC
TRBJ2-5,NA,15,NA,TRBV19,CASSIGGPFQETQYF,TGTGCCAGTAGTATAGGCGGCCCGTTCCAAGAGACCCAGTACTTC
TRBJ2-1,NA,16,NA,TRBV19,CASSRFEGHSYNEQFF,TGTGCCAGTAGTAGGTTCGAGGGCCACTCCTACAATGAGCAGTTCTTC
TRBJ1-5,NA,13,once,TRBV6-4,CASSDAPGTPQHF,TGTGCCAGCAGTGACGCGCCAGGAACGCCCCAGCATTTT
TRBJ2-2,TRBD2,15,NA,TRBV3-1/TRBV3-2,CASSDLAGGTGELFF,TGTGCCAGCAGTGACCTAGCGGGAGGGACCGGGGAGCTGTTTTTT
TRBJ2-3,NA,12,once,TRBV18,CASSTLANTQYF,TGTGCCAGCTCAACCTTAGCGAATACGCAGTATTTT
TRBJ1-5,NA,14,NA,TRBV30,CAWSGGQGSQPQHF,TGTGCCTGGAGTGGGGGGCAGGGCAGTCAGCCCCAGCATTTT
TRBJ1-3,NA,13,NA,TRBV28,CASIDIPGNTIYF,TGTGCCAGCATAGATATCCCTGGAAACACCATATATTTT
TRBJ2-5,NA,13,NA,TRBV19,CASSITGEETQYF,TGTGCCAGTAGTATTACGGGAGAAGAGACCCAGTACTTC
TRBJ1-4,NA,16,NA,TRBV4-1,CASSRYLQGTNEKLFF,TGCGCCAGCAGCCGGTACCTACAGGGAACTAATGAAAAACTGTTTTTT
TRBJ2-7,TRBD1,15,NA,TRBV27,CASSSRDRNLRGWYF,TGTGCCAGCAGTTCGCGGGACAGGAACCTACGAGGTTGGTACTTC
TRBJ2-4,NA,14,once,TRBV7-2,CATRFSGTKNIQYF,TGTGCCACAAGGTTTTCCGGGACTAAAAACATTCAGTACTTC
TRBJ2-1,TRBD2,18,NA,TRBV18,CASSPRGAGGPSYNEQFF,TGTGCCAGCTCACCGCGGGGGGCGGGAGGGCCGTCCTACAATGAGCAGTTCTTC
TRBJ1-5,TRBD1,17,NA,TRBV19,CASSRRSGTGGVQPQHF,TGTGCCAGTAGTAGGCGCTCCGGGACAGGGGGAGTTCAGCCCCAGCATTTT
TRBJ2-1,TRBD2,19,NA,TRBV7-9,CASSSPGQGWLAGGYEQFF,TGTGCCAGCAGCTCCCCGGGACAGGGATGGCTAGCGGGGGGGTATGAGCAGTTCTTC
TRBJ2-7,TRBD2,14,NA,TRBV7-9,CASSLGGGSYEQYF,TGTGCCAGCAGCTTAGGCGGGGGGTCCTACGAGCAGTACTTC
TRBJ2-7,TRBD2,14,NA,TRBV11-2,CASSAGLASYEQYF,TGTGCCAGCAGCGCGGGACTAGCCTCCTACGAGCAGTACTTC
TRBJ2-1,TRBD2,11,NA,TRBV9,CASKRENEQFF,TGTGCCAGCAAGCGGGAGAATGAGCAGTTCTTC
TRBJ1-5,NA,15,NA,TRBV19,CASTSTGREGQPQHF,TGTGCCAGTACCTCCACCGGAAGGGAGGGTCAGCCCCAGCATTTT
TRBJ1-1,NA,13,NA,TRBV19,CASSFLENTEAFF,TGTGCCAGTAGCTTTTTAGAGAACACTGAAGCTTTCTTT
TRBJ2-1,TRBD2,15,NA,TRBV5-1,CASSLVASGENEQFF,TGCGCCAGCAGCTTGGTTGCTAGCGGGGAGAATGAGCAGTTCTTC
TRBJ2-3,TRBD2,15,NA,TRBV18,CASSPGEGLTDTQYF,TGTGCCAGCTCACCCGGGGAGGGGCTGACAGATACGCAGTATTTT
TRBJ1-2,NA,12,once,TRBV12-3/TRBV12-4,CASSLTGFGYTF,TGTGCCAGCTCTCTAACAGGGTTTGGCTACACCTTC
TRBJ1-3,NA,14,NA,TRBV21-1,CASSTRTSGNTIYF,TGTGCCAGCAGCACCAGGACATCTGGAAACACCATATATTTT